One and the same sample provided the 10 T cell receptor beta chains below, sequenced in a study of T cells expressing NK-cell markers. TCRdb re-analyzed the 5' RACE reads; it lists each CDR3 protein once, without DNA. The sample's table shows fewer than 200,000 distinct CDR3 sequences. The specimen was blood T cells: a sorted CD56 or NKG2C T cell subset, CD4+ or CD8+ T cells, or bulk PBMC T cells (not recorded which). These receptors came from a woman between 18 and 69 years old in good health.

The chain has TRBV4-1 and TRBJ2-3. This CDR3 has 18 amino acids. In germline, CDR1 is MGHRA, CDR2 YSYEKL. The CDR3 loop reads CASSQDPTAAARTDTQYF.

The chain links TRBV9 to TRBJ2-2. The CDR3 is 16 residues long. Per germline, CDR1 SGDLS and CDR2 YYNGEE. The CDR3 protein is CASSSPGGTNTGELFF.

The J gene is TRBJ2-2, the V gene TRBV11-3; no DNA is available, so the TRBD1 call from TCRdb remains unchecked. The CDR3 totals 14 residues. Germline CDR1 and CDR2: SGHNT and YENEEA. CDR3 residues: CASSLSPLTGELFF.

The rearrangement links TRBV12-3 or TRBV12-4 to TRBJ1-3; TCRdb indicates TRBD1, and absent DNA this call remains unverified. The CDR3 has 16 amino acids. The CDR3 here is CASSWDRALSGNTIYF.

This rearrangement joins TRBV6-5 to TRBJ2-7. The CDR3 has 14 residues. Germline lookup yields CDR1 MNHEY and CDR2 SVGAGI. CDR3 residues: CASSYSELGYEQYF.

The chain is built from TRBV6-2 or TRBV6-3 and TRBJ2-2. The CDR3 sequence is 12 residues long. Germline CDR1 MNHEY, CDR2 SVGEGT. CDR3 in amino acids: CASSYGTGELFF.

The chain is built from TRBV5-1 and TRBJ2-3; the D call of TRBD2 rests on TCRdb alone, since no DNA is present to check it. The CDR3 runs to 17 residues. CDR1 SGHRS and CDR2 YFSETQ come from the germline V gene. The CDR3 sequence is CASSLALAGRRTDTQYF.

The rearrangement links TRBV9 to TRBJ2-1; TCRdb outputs TRBD2, but without DNA this stays unchecked. The V gene's germline CDR1 is SGDLS and CDR2 YYNGEE. The CDR3 is made up of 15 amino acids. CDR3: CASSVASGSASEQFF.

The chain couples TRBV11-2 to TRBJ2-5; TCRdb's D call of TRBD1 is untestable without DNA. Germline-derived CDR1 and CDR2 are SGHAT and FQNNGV. This CDR3 has 16 amino acids. The CDR3 sequence: CASSLLMGGTQETQYF.

The genes are TRBV7-9 and TRBJ1-1; lacking DNA, the TRBD1 call made by TCRdb goes unchecked. The CDR3 is made up of 12 amino acids. Germline loops: CDR1 SEHNR, CDR2 FQNEAQ (reference sequence). Here the CDR3 reads CASREDAPGAFF.